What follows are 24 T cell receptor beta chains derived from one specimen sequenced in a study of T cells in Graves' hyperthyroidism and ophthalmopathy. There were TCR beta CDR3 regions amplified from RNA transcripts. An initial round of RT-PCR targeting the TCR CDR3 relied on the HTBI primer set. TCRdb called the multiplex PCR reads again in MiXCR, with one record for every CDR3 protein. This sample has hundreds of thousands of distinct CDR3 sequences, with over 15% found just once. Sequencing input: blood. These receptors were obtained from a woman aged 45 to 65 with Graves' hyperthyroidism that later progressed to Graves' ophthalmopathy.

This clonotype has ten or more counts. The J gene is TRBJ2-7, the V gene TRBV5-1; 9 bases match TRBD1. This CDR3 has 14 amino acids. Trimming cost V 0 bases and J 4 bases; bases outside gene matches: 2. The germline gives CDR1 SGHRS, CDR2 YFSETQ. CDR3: CASSLGTGEYEQYF. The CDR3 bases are TGCGCCAGCAGCTTGGGGACAGGGGAGTACGAGCAGTACTTC.

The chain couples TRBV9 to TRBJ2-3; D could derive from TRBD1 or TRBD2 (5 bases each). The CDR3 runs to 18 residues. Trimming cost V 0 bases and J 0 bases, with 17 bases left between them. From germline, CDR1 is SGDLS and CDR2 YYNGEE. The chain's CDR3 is CASSVGGRDLASTDTQYF. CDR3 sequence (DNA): TGTGCCAGCAGCGTAGGAGGTAGGGACCTCGCTAGCACAGATACGCAGTATTTT.

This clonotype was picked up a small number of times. DNA of the CDR3: TGTGCCAGCAGCCAAGAAGCTATAACTAATGAAAAACTGTTTTTT. Protein: CASSQEAITNEKLFF. The chain carries TRBV14 and TRBJ1-4; D ambiguous. Trimming cost V 0 bases and J 1 base, with 6 bases left between them. Germline lookup yields CDR1 SGHDN and CDR2 FVKESK. This CDR3 spans 15 amino acids. The complete variable domain, with remaining parts taken from reference TRBV14 and TRBJ1-4, reads EAGVTQFPSHSVIEKGQTVTLRCDPISGHDNLYWYRRVMGKEIKFLLHFVKESKQDESGMPNNRFLAERTGGTYSTLKVQPAELEDSGVYFCASSQEAITNEKLFFGSGTQLSVL.

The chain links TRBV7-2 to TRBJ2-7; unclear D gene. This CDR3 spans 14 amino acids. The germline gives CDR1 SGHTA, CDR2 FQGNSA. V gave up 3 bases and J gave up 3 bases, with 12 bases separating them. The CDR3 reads CASSLFENSYEQYF. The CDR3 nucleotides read TGTGCCAGCAGCTTGTTCGAGAATAGCTACGAGCAGTACTTC.

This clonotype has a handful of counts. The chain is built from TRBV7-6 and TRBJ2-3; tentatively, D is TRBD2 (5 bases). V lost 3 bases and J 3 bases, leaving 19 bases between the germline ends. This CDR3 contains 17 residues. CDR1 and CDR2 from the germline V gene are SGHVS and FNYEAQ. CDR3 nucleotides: TGTGCCAGCAGCTTCCCGAGGGTAACCGGGAAAACAGATACGCAGTATTTT. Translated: CASSFPRVTGKTDTQYF.

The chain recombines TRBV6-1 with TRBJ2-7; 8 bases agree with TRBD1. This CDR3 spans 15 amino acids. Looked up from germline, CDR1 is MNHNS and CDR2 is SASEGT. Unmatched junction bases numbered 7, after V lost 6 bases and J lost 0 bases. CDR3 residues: CASRHRQGSSYEQYF. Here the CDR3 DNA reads TGTGCCAGCAGACATAGACAGGGGAGCTCCTACGAGCAGTACTTC.

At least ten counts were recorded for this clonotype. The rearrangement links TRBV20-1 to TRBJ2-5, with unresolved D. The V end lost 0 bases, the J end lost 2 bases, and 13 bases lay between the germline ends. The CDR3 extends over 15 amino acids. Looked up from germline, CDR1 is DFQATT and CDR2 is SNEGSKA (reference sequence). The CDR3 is CSARDSAAAQETQYF. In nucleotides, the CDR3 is TGCAGTGCTAGAGATTCTGCGGCAGCGCAAGAGACCCAGTACTTC.

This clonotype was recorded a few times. The CDR3: CSVEGNQETQYF. CDR3 DNA: TGCAGCGTTGAAGGCAATCAAGAGACCCAGTACTTC. The chain uses TRBV29-1 and TRBJ2-5; no definite D call. The CDR3 covers 12 residues. V lost 1 base to trimming and J lost 2 bases, with 5 bases between them. Germline V gene sequence: CDR1 SQVTM, CDR2 ANQGSEA.

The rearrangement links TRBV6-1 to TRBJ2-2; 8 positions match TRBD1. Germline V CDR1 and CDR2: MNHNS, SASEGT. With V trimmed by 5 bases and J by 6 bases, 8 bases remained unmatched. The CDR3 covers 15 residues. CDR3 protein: CASSPRGPLAGELFF. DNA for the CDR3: TGTGCCAGCAGTCCCAGGGGGCCCCTCGCCGGGGAGCTGTTTTTT.

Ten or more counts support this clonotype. The CDR3 region is CASSPTGTQETQYF. DNA for the CDR3: TGTGCCAGCTCACCCACAGGGACCCAAGAGACCCAGTACTTC. The rearrangement links TRBV2 to TRBJ2-5; maybe TRBD1 (6 bases). Per germline, CDR1 SNHLY and CDR2 FYNNEI. This CDR3 spans 14 amino acids. V shed 8 bases and J shed 1 base, with 14 bases lying between them.

CDR3 bases: TGTGCCAGCAGCGTCCGGGCCACAGGGAACTATGGCTACACCTTC. This encodes CASSVRATGNYGYTF. The chain employs TRBV7-9 and TRBJ1-2, with TRBD1 as a possible D gene (6 bases). The ends were cut back, 5 bases at V and 2 bases at J, with 15 bases in the middle. The CDR3 covers 15 residues. The germline CDR1 and CDR2 sequences are SEHNR and FQNEAQ (reference sequence).

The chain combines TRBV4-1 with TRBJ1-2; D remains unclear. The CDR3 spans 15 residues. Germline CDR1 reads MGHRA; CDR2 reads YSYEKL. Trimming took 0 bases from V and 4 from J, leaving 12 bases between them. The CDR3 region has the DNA TGCGCCAGCAGCCAAGATGAACAGAGGACCTATGGCTACACCTTC. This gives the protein CASSQDEQRTYGYTF.

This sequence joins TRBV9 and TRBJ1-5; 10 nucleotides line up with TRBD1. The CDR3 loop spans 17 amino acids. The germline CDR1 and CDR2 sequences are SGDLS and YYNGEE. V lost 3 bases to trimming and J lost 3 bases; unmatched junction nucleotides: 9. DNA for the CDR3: TGTGCCAGCAGCGCCGGACAGGGGGGGACTTACAATCAGCCCCAGCATTTT. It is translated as CASSAGQGGTYNQPQHF.

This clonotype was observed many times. Here the CDR3 reads CASTLEGISTDTQYF. CDR3 nucleotide sequence: TGTGCCAGCACCCTAGAAGGGATAAGCACAGATACGCAGTATTTT. V gene TRBV11-2 combines with J gene TRBJ2-3; the D is unclear. V lost 7 bases to trimming and J lost 0 bases, with 14 bases between them. Germline V lookup: CDR1 SGHAT, CDR2 FQNNGV. This CDR3 is 15 amino acids long.

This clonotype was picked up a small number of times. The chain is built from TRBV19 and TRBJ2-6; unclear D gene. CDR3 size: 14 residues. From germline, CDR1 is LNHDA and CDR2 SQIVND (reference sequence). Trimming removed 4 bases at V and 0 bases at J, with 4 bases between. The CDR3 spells CASSNFSGANVLTF. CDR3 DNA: TGTGCCAGTAGTAATTTCTCTGGGGCCAACGTCCTGACTTTC.

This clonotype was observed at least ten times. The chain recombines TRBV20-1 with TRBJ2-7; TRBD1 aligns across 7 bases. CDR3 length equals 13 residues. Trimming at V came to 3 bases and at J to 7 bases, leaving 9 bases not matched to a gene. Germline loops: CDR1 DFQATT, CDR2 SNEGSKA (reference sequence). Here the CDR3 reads CSASARQGGEQYF. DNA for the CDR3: TGCAGTGCTAGCGCTCGACAGGGTGGGGAGCAGTACTTC.

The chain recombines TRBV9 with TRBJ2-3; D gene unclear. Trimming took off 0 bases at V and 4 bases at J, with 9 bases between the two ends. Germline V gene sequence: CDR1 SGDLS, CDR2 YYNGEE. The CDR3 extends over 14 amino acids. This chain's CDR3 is CASSVVASPDTQYF. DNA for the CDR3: TGTGCCAGCAGCGTAGTGGCCTCCCCAGATACGCAGTATTTT.

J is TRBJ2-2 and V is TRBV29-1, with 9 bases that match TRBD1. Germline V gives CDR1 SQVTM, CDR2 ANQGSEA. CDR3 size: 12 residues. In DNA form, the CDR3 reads TGCACCTACAGGGGGCTCACCGGGGAGCTGTTTTTT. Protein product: CTYRGLTGELFF.

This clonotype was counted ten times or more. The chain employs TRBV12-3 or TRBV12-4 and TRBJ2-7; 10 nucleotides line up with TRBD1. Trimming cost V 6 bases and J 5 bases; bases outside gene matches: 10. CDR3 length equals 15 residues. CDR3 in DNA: TGTGCCAGCAGGGGGGACAGGGGCTCTCCTAACGAGCAGTACTTC. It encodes CASRGDRGSPNEQYF.

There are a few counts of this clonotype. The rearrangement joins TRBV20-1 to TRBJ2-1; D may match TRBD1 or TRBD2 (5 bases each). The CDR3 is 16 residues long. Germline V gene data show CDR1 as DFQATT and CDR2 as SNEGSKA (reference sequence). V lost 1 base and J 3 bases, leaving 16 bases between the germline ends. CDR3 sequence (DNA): TGCAGTGCTAGAGTGAGGGGAGTCGAACTCTACAATGAGCAGTTCTTC. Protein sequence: CSARVRGVELYNEQFF.

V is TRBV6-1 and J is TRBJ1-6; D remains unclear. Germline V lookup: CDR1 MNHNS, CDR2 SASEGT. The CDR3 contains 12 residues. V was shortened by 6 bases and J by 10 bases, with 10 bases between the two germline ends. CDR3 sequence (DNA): TGTGCCAGCAGGATCTCGGGATCACCCCTCCACTTT. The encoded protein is CASRISGSPLHF.

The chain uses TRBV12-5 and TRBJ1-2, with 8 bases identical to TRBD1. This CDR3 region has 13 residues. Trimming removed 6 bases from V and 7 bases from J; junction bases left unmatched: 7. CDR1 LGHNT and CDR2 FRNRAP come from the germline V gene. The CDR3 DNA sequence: TGTGCTAGTGGGGACAGGGTGCATTCTGGCTACACCTTC. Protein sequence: CASGDRVHSGYTF.

CDR3 nucleotides: TGTGCCTGGACGCTGGGGGAAAAACTGTTTTTT. Residues: CAWTLGEKLFF. V is TRBV30 and J is TRBJ1-4; D is unresolved. Germline CDR1 GTSNPN, CDR2 SVGIG (reference sequence). CDR3 length equals 11 residues. The V end was cut by 4 bases, the J end by 8 bases, with 8 bases between.

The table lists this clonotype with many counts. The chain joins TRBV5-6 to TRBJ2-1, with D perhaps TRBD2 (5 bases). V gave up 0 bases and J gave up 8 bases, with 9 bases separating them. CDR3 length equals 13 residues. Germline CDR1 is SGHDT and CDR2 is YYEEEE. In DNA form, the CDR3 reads TGTGCCAGCAGCTTGGACGTAGCGTATGAGCAGTTCTTC. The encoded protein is CASSLDVAYEQFF.